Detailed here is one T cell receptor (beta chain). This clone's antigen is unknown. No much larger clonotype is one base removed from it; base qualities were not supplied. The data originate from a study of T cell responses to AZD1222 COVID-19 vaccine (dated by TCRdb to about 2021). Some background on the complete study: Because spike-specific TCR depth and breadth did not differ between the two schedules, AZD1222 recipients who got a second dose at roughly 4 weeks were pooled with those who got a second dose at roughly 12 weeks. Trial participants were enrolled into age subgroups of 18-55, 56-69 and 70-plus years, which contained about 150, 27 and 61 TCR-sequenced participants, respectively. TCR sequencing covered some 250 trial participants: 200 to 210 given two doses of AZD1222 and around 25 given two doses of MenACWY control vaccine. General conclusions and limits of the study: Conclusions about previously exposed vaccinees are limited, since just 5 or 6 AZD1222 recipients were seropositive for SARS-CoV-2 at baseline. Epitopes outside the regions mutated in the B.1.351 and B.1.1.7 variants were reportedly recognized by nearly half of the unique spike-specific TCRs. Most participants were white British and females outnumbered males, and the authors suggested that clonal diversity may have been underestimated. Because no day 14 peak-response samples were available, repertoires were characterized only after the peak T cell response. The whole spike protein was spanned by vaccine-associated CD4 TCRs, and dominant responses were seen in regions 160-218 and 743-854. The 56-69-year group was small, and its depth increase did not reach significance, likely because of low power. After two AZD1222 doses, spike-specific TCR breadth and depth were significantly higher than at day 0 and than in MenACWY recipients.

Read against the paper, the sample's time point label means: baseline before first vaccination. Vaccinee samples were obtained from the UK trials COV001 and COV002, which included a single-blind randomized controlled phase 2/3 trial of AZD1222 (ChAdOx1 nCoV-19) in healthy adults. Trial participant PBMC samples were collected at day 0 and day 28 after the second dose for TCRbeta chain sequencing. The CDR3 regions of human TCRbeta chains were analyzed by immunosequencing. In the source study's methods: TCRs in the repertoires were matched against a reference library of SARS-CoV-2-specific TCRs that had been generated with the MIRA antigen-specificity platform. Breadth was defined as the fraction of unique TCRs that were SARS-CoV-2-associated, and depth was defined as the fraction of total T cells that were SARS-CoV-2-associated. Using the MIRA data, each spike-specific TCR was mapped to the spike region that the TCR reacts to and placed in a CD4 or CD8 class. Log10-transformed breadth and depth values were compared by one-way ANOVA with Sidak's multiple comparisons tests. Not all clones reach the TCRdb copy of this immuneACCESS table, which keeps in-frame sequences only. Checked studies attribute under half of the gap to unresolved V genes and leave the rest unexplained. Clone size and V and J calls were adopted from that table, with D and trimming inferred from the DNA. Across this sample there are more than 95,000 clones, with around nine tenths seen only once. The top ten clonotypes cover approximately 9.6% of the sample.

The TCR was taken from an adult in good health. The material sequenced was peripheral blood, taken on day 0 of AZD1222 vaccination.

The DNA sequence reads TGTGCCAGCAGCTCAAATCAGGACGGCACAGATACGCAGTATTTT. It is translated as CASSSNQDGTDTQYF. Recombination connected TRBV7-9 to TRBJ2-3; too little of a D gene remains to name it. The CDR3 spans 15 residues, from the cysteine through the phenylalanine. Only CDR3 DNA remains: 45 bases, in frame from the first base. Trimming costs V 4 bases and J 1 base, and their ends lie 12 bases apart. Looking up the germline V gene (reference sequence) yields CDR1 SEHNR and CDR2 FQNEAQ.